This TCR beta chain was sequenced for a study of T cell responses to AZD1222 COVID-19 vaccine. The study's findings and limits: Repertoire sampling occurred only after the peak T cell response.

About this clone itself: Its specificity is unknown.

Assay used: immunoSEQ multiplex PCR; TCRdb lists only in-frame clones, some missing. The repertoire has about 28,000 clones, approximately 78% of them found once; the top ten carry 5% to 6.5%. This CDR3 comprises 14 residues. V lost 8 bases to trimming and J lost 5 bases; unmatched junction nucleotides: 9. Germline V gene data show CDR1 as SNHLY and CDR2 as FYNNEI. The chain combines TRBV2 with TRBJ2-5; TRBD1 aligns across 9 bases. The source material was peripheral blood, sampled on day 0 of AZD1222 vaccination. This receptor was taken from an adult in good health. CDR3 in amino acids: CASSGTGPRETQYF. The DNA for the CDR3 is TGTGCCAGCTCCGGGACAGGGCCCCGGGAGACCCAGTACTTC.